This T cell receptor (beta chain) was recorded in a study of T cell changes during pregnancy in multiple sclerosis. To note about this clone: The same CDR3 can be traced to other DNA sequences in this sample.

The assay was immunoSEQ multiplex PCR, and TCRdb's table has in-frame clones only and misses some. The sample records approximately 52,000 clones, around 92% being singletons. The CDR3 contains 14 residues. Trimming left V 4 bases short and J 1 base short, with 11 bases between. From germline, CDR1 is SGHDT and CDR2 YYEEEE. The starting material was CD4+ T cells from peripheral blood mononuclear cells, obtained in the third trimester of pregnancy. The rearrangement links TRBV5-6 to TRBJ1-2; possibly TRBD1 for D (5 bases). The sequence was obtained from a female donor with multiple sclerosis, enrolled in a pregnancy study. The DNA of the CDR3 is TGTGCCAGCAGCCTAACGGGGGGTAACTATGGCTACACCTTC. It is translated as CASSLTGGNYGYTF.